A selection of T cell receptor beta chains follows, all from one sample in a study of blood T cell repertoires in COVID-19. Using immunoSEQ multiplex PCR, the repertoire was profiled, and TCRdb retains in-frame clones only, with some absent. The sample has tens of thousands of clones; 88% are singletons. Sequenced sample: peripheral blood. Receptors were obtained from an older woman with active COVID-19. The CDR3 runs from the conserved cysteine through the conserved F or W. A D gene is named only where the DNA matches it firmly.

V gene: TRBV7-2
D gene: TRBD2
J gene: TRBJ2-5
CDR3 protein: CASSRTSDQKTQYF

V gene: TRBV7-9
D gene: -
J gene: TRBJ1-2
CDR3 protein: CASSLVGQHNGYTF

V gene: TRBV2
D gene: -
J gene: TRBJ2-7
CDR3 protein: CASRVGIAGYEQYF

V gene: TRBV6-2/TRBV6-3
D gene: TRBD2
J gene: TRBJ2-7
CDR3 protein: CASSWSSGPYEQYF

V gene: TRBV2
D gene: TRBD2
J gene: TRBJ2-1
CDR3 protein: CASAEPSGGAREQFF

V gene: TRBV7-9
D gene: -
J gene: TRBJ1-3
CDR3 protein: CASSLLPSSGNTIYF

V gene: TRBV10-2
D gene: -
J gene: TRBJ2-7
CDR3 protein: CASSETSSEQYF

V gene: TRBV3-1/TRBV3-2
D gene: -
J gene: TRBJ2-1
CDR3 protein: CASSSRNSDEQFF

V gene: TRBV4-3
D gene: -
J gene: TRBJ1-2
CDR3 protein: CASSPHGQPQSVGYGYTF

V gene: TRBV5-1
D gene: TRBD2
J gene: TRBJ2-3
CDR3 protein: CASRPAGVSTDTQYF

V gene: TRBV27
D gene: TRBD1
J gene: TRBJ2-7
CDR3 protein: CASSLGTGDPYEQYF

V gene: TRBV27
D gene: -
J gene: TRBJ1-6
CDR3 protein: CASTGQGHHSPLHF

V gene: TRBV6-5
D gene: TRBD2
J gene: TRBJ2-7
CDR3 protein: CASSYSGSSSYEQYF

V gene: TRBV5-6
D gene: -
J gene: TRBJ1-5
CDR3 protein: CASSLYRTNQPQHF

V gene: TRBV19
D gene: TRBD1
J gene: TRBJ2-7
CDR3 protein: CASSSRQGYEQYF

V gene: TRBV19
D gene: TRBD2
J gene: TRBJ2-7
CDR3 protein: CASSTSRGVYEQYF

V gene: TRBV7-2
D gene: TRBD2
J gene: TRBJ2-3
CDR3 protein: CASSPVAGGFTDTQYF

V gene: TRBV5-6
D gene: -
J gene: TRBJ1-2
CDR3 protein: CASSLDGRSYGYTF

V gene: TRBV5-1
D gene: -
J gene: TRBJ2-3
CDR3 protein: CASRDPSTDTQYF

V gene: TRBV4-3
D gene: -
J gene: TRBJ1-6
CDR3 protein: CASSQEASYNSPLHF

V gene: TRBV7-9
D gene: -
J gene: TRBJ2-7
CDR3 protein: CASSFRDSGDYEQYF

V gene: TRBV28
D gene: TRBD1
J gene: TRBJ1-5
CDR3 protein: CASSFNPSRGTGLYQPQHF

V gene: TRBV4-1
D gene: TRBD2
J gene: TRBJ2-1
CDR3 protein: CASSQVVRRRGGLYNEQFF

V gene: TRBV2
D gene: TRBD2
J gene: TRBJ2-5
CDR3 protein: CASEPGLAGGGETQYF

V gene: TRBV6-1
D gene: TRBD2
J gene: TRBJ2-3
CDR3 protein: CASSDLLAGGRSDTQYF

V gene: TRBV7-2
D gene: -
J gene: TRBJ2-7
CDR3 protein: CASTREGSEQYF

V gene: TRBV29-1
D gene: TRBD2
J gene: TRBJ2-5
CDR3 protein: CSVEFFGTRLRETQYF

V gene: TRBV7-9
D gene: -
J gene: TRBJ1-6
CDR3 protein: CASSLDQDPLHF

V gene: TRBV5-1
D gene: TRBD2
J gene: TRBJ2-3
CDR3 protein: CASSLEAETSGGTDTQYF

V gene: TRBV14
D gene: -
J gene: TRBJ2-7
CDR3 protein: CASSQESGRAWYF

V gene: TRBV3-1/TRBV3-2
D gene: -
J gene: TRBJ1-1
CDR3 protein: CASSGGGETEAFF

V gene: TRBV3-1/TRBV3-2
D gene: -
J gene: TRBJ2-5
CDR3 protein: CASRSYQETQYF

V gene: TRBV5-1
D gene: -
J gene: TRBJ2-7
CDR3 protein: CASSLVWASYEQYF

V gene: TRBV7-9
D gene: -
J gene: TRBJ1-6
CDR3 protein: CASARGGSYNSPLHF

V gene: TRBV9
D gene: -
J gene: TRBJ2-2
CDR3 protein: CASSGNWAGNAGELFF

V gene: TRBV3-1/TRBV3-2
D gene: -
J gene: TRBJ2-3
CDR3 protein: CASSQGERWAQYF

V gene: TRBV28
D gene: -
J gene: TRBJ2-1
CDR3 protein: CASSITSHNEQFF

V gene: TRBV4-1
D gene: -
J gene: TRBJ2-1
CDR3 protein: CASSQVSGWANEQFF

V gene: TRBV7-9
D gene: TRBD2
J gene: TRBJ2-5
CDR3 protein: CASSRGGQETQYF

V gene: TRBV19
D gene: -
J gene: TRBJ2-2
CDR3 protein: CASRTGAGELFF

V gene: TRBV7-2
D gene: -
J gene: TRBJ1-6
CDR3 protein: CASSSRQVNYSPLHF

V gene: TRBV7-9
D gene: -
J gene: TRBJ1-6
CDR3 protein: CASSSQTSLGDSPLHF

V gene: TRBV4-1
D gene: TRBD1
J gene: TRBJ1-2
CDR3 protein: CASFGLGQNLRGYTF

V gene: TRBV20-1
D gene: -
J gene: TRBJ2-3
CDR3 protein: CSAAGTDTQYF

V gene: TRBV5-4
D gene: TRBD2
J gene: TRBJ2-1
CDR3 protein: CASSTSGGVRNEQFF

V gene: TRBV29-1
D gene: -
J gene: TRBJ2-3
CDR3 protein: CSAGTPRDTQYF

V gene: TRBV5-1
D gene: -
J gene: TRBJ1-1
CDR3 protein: CASSSGEKKNTEAFF

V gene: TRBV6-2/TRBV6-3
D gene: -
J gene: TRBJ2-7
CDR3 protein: CASSYGQGYIYEQYF

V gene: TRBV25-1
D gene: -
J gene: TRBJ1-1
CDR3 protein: CASSELGFDLPEAFF

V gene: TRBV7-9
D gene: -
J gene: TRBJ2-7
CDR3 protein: CASSSVGLREQYF

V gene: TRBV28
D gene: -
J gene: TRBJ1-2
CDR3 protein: CASAKWAYGYTF

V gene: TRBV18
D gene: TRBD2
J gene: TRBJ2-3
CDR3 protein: CASSPALAGGTDTQYF

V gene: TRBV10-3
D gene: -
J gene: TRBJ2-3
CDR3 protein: CAIRTGRMGTDTQYF

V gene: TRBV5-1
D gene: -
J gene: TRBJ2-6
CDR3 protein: CASSSAVQGSGANVLTF

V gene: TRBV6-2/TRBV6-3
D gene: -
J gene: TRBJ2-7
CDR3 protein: CASSDRSYEQYF

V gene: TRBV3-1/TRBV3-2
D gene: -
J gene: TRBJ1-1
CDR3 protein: CASSQVTGNTEAFF

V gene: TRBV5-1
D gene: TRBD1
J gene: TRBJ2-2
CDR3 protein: CASSLRGQGNTGELFF